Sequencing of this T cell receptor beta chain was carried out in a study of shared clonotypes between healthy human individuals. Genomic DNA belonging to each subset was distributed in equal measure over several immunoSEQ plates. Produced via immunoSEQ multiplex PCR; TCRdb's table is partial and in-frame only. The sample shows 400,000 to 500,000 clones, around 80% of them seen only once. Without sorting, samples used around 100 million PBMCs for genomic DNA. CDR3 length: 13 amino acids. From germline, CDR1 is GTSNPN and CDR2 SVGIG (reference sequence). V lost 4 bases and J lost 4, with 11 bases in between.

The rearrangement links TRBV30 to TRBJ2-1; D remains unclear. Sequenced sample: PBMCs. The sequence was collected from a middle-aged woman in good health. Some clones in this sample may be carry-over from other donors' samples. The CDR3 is CAWNLWGYNEQFF. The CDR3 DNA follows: TGTGCCTGGAATCTGTGGGGATACAATGAGCAGTTCTTC.